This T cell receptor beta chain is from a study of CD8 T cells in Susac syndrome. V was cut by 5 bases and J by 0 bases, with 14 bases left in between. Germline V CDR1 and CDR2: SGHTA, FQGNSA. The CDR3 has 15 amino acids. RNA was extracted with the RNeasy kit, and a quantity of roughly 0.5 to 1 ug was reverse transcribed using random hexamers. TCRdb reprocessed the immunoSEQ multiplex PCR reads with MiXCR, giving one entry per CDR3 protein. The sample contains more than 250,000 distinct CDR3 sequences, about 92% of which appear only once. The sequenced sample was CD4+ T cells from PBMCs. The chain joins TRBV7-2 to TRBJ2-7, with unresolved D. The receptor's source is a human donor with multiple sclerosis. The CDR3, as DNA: TGTGCCAGCAGCCGGCGACTCACCAGCTCCTACGAGCAGTACTTC. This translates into CASSRRLTSSYEQYF.